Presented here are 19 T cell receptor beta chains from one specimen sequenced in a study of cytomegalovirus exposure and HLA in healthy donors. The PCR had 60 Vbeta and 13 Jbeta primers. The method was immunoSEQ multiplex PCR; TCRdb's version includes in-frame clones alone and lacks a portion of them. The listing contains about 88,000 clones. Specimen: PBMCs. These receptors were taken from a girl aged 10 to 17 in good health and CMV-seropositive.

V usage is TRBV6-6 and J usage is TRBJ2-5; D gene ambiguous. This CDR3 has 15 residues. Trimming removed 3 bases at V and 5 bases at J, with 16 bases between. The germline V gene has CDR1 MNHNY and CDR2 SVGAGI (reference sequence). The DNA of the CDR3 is TGTGCCAGCAGTTATGGCGGCAGAAGTGCGGAGACCCAGTACTTC. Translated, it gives CASSYGGRSAETQYF.

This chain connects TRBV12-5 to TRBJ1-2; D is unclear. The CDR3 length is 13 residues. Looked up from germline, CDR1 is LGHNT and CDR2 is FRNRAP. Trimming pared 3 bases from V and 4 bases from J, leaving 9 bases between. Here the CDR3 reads CASGFGPIYGYTF. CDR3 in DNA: TGTGCTAGTGGTTTTGGGCCGATCTATGGCTACACCTTC.

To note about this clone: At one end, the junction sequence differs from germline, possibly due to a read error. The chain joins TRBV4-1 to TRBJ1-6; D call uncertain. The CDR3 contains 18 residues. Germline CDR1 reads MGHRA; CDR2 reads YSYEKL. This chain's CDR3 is CASSLGPGEEPYNSPLHF. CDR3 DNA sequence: TGCGCCAGCAGCCTAGGACCGGGAGAGGAACCCTATAATTCACCCCTACACTTT.

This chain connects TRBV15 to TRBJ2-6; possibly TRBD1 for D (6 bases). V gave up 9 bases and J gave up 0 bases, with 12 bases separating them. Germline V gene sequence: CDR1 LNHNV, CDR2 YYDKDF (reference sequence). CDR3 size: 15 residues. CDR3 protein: CATDIGGSGANVLTF. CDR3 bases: TGTGCCACAGATATAGGGGGCTCTGGGGCCAACGTCCTGACTTTC.

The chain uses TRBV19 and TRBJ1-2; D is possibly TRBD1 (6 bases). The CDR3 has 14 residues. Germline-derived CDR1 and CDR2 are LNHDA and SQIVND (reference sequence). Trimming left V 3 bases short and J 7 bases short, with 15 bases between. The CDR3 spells CASSITSGARGYTF. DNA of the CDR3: TGTGCCAGTAGTATTACCTCAGGGGCTCGTGGCTACACCTTC.

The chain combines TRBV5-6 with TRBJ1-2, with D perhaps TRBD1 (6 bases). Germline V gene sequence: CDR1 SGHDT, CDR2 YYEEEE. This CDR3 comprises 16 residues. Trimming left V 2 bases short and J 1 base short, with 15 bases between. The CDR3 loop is CASSFKDRVYNYGYTF. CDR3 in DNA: TGTGCCAGCAGCTTTAAGGACAGAGTCTATAACTATGGCTACACCTTC.

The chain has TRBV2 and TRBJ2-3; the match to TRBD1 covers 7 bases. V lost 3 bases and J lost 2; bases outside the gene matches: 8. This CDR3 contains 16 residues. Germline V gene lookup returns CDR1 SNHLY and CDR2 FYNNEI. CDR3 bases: TGTGCCAGCAGTGAGGAGAACAGGGGATACACAGATACGCAGTATTTT. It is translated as CASSEENRGYTDTQYF.

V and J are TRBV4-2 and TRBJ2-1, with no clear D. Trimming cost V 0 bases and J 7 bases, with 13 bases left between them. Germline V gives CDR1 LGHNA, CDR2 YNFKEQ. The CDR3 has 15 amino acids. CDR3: CASSQELHAKNEQFF. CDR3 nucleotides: TGTGCCAGCAGCCAAGAACTCCACGCGAAGAATGAGCAGTTCTTC.

The CDR3 DNA reads TGTGCCAGCAGTTGGACAGGGGACACCGGGGAGCTGTTTTTT. Translation: CASSWTGDTGELFF. The V call is TRBV6-6, the J call TRBJ2-2, with 9 bases matching TRBD1. The CDR3 has 14 amino acids. The V gene's germline CDR1 is MNHNY and CDR2 SVGAGI (reference sequence). The junction had 0 bases not matched to a gene; V was cut back by 4 bases and J by 3 bases.

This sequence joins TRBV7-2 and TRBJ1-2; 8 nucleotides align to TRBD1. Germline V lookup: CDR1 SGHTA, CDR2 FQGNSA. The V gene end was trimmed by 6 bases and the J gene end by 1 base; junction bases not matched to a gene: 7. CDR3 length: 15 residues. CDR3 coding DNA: TGTGCCAGCAGACGAGGACAGGGTTTTAACTATGGCTACACCTTC. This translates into CASRRGQGFNYGYTF.

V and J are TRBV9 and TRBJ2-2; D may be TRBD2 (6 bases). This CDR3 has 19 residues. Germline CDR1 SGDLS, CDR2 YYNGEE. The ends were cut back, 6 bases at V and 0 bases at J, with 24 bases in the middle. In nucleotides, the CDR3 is TGTGCCAGCACCCCGGGGGACTCTCTTAGACTCCCGAACACCGGGGAGCTGTTTTTT. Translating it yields CASTPGDSLRLPNTGELFF. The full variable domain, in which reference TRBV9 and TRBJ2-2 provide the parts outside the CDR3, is DSGVTQTPKHLITATGQRVTLRCSPRSGDLSVYWYQQSLDQGLQFLIQYYNGEERAKGNILERFSAQQFPDLHSELNLSSLELGDSALYFCASTPGDSLRLPNTGELFFGEGSRLTVL.

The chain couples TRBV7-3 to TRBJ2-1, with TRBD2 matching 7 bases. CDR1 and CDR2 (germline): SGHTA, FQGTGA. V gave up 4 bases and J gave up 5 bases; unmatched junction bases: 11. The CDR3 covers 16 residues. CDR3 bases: TGTGCCAGCAGCTCGGGAGCGGGGCCGACCGACAATGAGCAGTTCTTC. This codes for CASSSGAGPTDNEQFF.

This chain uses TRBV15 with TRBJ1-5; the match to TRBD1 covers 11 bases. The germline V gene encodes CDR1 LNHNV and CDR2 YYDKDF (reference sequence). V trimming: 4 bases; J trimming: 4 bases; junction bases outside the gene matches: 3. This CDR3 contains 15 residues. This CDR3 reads CATSTGTGGNQPQHF. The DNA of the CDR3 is TGTGCCACCAGCACCGGGACAGGGGGAAATCAGCCCCAGCATTTT.

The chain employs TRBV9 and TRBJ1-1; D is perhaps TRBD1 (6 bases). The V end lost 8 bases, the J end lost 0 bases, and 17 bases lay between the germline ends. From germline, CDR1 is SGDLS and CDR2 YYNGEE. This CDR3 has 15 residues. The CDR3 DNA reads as TGTGCCAGTTCCGAAGGGAGGGACATGAACACTGAAGCTTTCTTT. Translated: CASSEGRDMNTEAFF. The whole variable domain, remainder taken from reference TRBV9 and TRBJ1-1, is DSGVTQTPKHLITATGQRVTLRCSPRSGDLSVYWYQQSLDQGLQFLIQYYNGEERAKGNILERFSAQQFPDLHSELNLSSLELGDSALYFCASSEGRDMNTEAFFGQGTRLTVV.

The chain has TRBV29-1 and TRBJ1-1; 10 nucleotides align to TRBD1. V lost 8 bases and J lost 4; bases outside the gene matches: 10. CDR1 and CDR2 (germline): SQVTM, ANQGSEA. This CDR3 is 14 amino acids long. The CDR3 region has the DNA TGCAGCTCCCGGACAGGGGGTGTGGGCACTGAAGCTTTCTTT. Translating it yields CSSRTGGVGTEAFF.

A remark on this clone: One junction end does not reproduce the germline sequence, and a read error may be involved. Here the CDR3 reads CSGGHPNTEDFF. The CDR3 bases are TGCAGCGGGGGACACCCGAACACTGAAGATTTCTTT. The genes are TRBV29-1 and TRBJ1-1; D perhaps matches TRBD1 (6 bases). The CDR3 is made up of 12 amino acids. The germline gives CDR1 SQVTM, CDR2 ANQGSEA.

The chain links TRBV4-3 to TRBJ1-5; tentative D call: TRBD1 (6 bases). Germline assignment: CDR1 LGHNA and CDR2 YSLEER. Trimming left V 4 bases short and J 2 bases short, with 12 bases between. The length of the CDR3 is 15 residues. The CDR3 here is CASSRNRDGNQPQHF. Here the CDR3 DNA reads TGCGCCAGCAGCCGCAACAGGGACGGCAATCAGCCCCAGCATTTT.

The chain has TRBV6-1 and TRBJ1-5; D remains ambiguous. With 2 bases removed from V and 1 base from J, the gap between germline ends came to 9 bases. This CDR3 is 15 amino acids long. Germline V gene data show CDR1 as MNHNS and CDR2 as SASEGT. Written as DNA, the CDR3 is TGTGCCAGCAGTGAATCGGGATGGAGCAATCAGCCCCAGCATTTT. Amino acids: CASSESGWSNQPQHF.

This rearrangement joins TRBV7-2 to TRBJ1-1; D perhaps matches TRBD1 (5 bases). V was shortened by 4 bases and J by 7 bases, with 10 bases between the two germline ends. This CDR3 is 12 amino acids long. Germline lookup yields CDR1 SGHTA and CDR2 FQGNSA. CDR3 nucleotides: TGTGCCAGCAGCTGGCAGGGATTTGAAGCTTTCTTT. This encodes CASSWQGFEAFF.